This TCR beta chain was identified during a study of spatial heterogeneity in lung cancer. Study at large: PBMC samples from follow-up, when available, were sequenced at a median of approximately two years post-resection.

Stated time point: blood at routine non-recurrence follow-up after resection. Unsorted whole RNA of tumor, nontumor lung or frozen PBMC was sequenced. One entry per CDR3 protein, called by TCRdb with MiXCR from the 5' RACE reads. Of around 11,000 distinct CDR3 sequences listed, around 10% are singletons. Details on this clonotype: Its antigen is undetermined.

Study results and caveats: The appearance of ubiquitous expanded tumor TCRs in blood was greater at resection than follow-up.

There are 15 residues in the CDR3. The junction had 12 bases not matched to a gene; V was cut back by 6 bases and J by 5 bases. Germline V gene lookup returns CDR1 MNHNY and CDR2 SVGAGI (reference sequence). This TCR was recovered from a female donor with early-stage non-small cell lung cancer. The input for sequencing was PBMCs, taken at follow-up. The chain recombines TRBV6-6 with TRBJ1-1; 7 nucleotides agree with TRBD1. The CDR3 DNA is TGTGCCAGCAGCCCTACCCCCGCAGGGGGAACTGAAGCTTTCTTT. Amino acids: CASSPTPAGGTEAFF.